This T cell receptor beta chain was observed in a study of T cells in localized non-small cell lung cancer. Study observations and caveats: A raised T cell density in blood coincided with lengthier overall survival. Investigators sequenced only a single tumor region, leaving heterogeneity possible.

Using immunoSEQ multiplex PCR, the repertoire was profiled, and TCRdb retains in-frame clones only, with some absent. The data contain some 2,900 clones, 25% to 30% of them singletons. This clone showed up just a few times. The target antigen is unknown. Germline CDR1 reads MDHEN; CDR2 reads SYDVKM. This CDR3 has 16 residues. V gave up 3 bases and J gave up 1 base; unmatched junction bases: 8. This chain links TRBV28 with TRBJ2-7; TRBD2 aligns across 8 bases. This receptor was obtained from a male donor aged 60 or older with stage II squamous cell lung carcinoma. The sequencing here drew on lung tumor tissue, taken before any cancer treatment. DNA of the CDR3: TGTGCCAGCAGTTTCGTGAGCGGGAGAAATTCCTACGAGCAGTACTTC. Protein: CASSFVSGRNSYEQYF.